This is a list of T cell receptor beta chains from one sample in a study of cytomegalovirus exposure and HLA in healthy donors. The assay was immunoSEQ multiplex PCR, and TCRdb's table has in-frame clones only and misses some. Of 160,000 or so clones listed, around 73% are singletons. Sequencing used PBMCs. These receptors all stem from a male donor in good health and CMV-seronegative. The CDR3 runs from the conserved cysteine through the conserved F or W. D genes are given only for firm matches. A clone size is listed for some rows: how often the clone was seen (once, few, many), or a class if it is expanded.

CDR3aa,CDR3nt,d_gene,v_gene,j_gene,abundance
CASSLRSLAGIVYEQYF,TGCGCCAGCAGCTTAAGGAGCCTAGCGGGGATCGTCTACGAGCAGTACTTC,TRBD2,TRBV5-1,TRBJ2-7,-
CATLVRSSYEQYF,TGTGCGACCCTCGTTAGGAGCTCCTACGAGCAGTACTTC,-,TRBV28,TRBJ2-7,-
CASSGGQGLADTQYF,TGTGCCAGTAGTGGGGGACAGGGGCTGGCAGATACGCAGTATTTT,TRBD1,TRBV19,TRBJ2-3,-
CASSFKTSTPQYF,TGTGCCAGCAGTTTCAAAACTAGCACACCGCAGTATTTT,-,TRBV28,TRBJ2-3,-
CASSAPTGSWGELFF,TGTGCCAGCAGCGCCCCGACAGGCTCATGGGGGGAGCTGTTTTTT,-,TRBV5-5,TRBJ2-2,-
CASSVGGQGFAYEQYF,TGTGCCAGCAGCGTGGGGGGACAGGGTTTCGCCTACGAGCAGTACTTC,TRBD1,TRBV9,TRBJ2-7,-
CASSAGLAGGENEQFF,TGTGCCAGCAGCGCTGGACTAGCGGGAGGGGAAAATGAGCAGTTCTTC,TRBD2,TRBV9,TRBJ2-1,-
CASSLGGAGGRETQYF,TGTGCCAGCAGTTTAGGAGGGGCAGGGGGCAGGGAGACCCAGTACTTC,TRBD1,TRBV28,TRBJ2-5,-
CASSDYSGVGTQYF,TGTGCCAGCAGTGATTATTCGGGGGTCGGAACCCAGTACTTC,-,TRBV6-1,TRBJ2-5,-
CASSPISSGTGELFF,TGTGCCAGCAGCCCGATAAGTTCGGGCACCGGGGAGCTGTTTTTT,-,TRBV5-6,TRBJ2-2,-
CASSATLGGDYGYTF,TGTGCCAGCAGTGCCACCTTGGGAGGGGACTATGGCTACACCTTC,-,TRBV6-1,TRBJ1-2,few
CASSLGSGSTDTQYF,TGTGCCAGCAGCTTAGGTAGCGGGAGCACAGATACGCAGTATTTT,TRBD2,TRBV7-2,TRBJ2-3,-
CASSLEAGGSYEQYF,TGTGCCAGCAGCTTAGAAGCGGGGGGTTCCTACGAGCAGTACTTC,TRBD2,TRBV7-2,TRBJ2-7,once
CASTLDRDRSYEQYF,TGCGCCAGCACCTTGGACCGGGACAGGAGCTACGAGCAGTACTTC,TRBD1,TRBV10-1,TRBJ2-7,-
CASSYSSSGLYEQYF,TGTGCCAGCAGTTACTCTAGTTCAGGACTCTACGAGCAGTACTTC,-,TRBV6-5,TRBJ2-7,-
CASSAHLTGGHQPQHF,TGTGCCAGCAGTGCGCACCTGACAGGGGGTCACCAGCCCCAGCATTTT,TRBD1,TRBV28,TRBJ1-5,-
CASSPGLATYNEQFF,TGTGCCAGCAGTCCGGGACTAGCGACCTACAATGAGCAGTTCTTC,TRBD2,TRBV27,TRBJ2-1,-
CASSTPGQGRTEAFF,TGTGCCAGCAGTACTCCGGGACAGGGGAGGACTGAAGCTTTCTTT,TRBD1,TRBV28,TRBJ1-1,-
CASSPLGQGEETQYF,TGCGCCAGCAGCCCCTTAGGACAGGGGGAAGAGACCCAGTACTTC,TRBD1,TRBV4-3,TRBJ2-5,-
CASSLKGAVGELFF,TGCGCCAGCAGCTTAAAGGGGGCGGTCGGGGAGCTGTTTTTT,TRBD1,TRBV5-1,TRBJ2-2,few
CASSQDPARGRYNEQFF,TGCGCCAGCAGCCAAGATCCGGCCAGGGGGCGGTACAATGAGCAGTTCTTC,TRBD1,TRBV4-1,TRBJ2-1,-
CASSRQVNPVDSQPQHF,TGTGCCAGCAGCCGACAGGTTAACCCCGTTGACAGCCAGCCCCAGCATTTT,-,TRBV7-9,TRBJ1-5,-
CSVEFANEQFF,TGCAGCGTTGAATTCGCGAATGAGCAGTTCTTC,-,TRBV29-1,TRBJ2-1,-
CASNNRNNQPQHF,TGTGCCAGTAACAACAGGAACAATCAGCCCCAGCATTTT,-,TRBV19,TRBJ1-5,-
CAWSGLGIGSSPNEQFF,TGTGCCTGGAGCGGCCTCGGAATCGGGAGTTCTCCCAATGAGCAGTTCTTC,-,TRBV30,TRBJ2-1,-
CASSARDFTDTQYF,TGTGCCAGCAGCGCCCGGGACTTCACAGATACGCAGTATTTT,-,TRBV2,TRBJ2-3,-
CASSPGAGGDTGELFF,TGTGCCAGCTCCCCCGGGGCAGGGGGAGACACCGGGGAGCTGTTTTTT,TRBD1,TRBV6-6,TRBJ2-2,-
CASSPGQGNTGELFF,TGTGCCAGCAGTCCGGGACAGGGGAACACCGGGGAGCTGTTTTTT,TRBD1,TRBV6-5,TRBJ2-2,-
CASSPGTSTDTQYF,TGTGCCAGCAGCCCCGGGACTAGCACAGATACGCAGTATTTT,-,TRBV7-9,TRBJ2-3,-
CATAGSSGDTQYF,TGTGCCACCGCGGGATCCAGTGGAGATACGCAGTATTTT,-,TRBV27,TRBJ2-3,few
CASKPGQNTGELFF,TGTGCCAGCAAACCGGGACAGAACACCGGGGAGCTGTTTTTT,-,TRBV19,TRBJ2-2,few
CASGTYLGGELFF,TGTGCCAGCGGGACATACCTTGGCGGGGAGCTGTTTTTT,-,TRBV2,TRBJ2-2,-
CSARISGPYEQYF,TGCAGCGCCCGAATTTCAGGTCCTTACGAGCAGTACTTC,-,TRBV29-1,TRBJ2-7,-
CASSEALDKYYEQYF,TGTGCCAGCAGTGAAGCGCTGGACAAGTACTACGAGCAGTACTTC,-,TRBV6-1,TRBJ2-7,-
CASKWPGHQPQHF,TGTGCCAGCAAATGGCCAGGCCATCAGCCCCAGCATTTT,-,TRBV28,TRBJ1-5,-
CASSPNLQGIGSPLHF,TGTGCCAGCTCACCAAACCTACAGGGCATTGGTTCACCCCTCCACTTT,-,TRBV18,TRBJ1-6,few
CASSPSNGDQPQHF,TGTGCCAGCTCACCTTCAAACGGGGATCAGCCCCAGCATTTT,-,TRBV18,TRBJ1-5,-
CASSPDSYSNQPQHF,TGTGCCAGCAGCCCGGACAGCTATAGCAATCAGCCCCAGCATTTT,-,TRBV5-5,TRBJ1-5,-
CASSIDRWRQGINIQYF,TGTGCCAGTAGTATAGATAGGTGGAGACAGGGGATAAACATTCAGTACTTC,TRBD1,TRBV19,TRBJ2-4,-
CAWSVLSGNTIYF,TGTGCCTGGAGTGTACTCTCTGGAAACACCATATATTTT,-,TRBV30,TRBJ1-3,few
CATSRERPGSYNEQFF,TGTGCCACCAGCAGGGAAAGGCCAGGGTCCTACAATGAGCAGTTCTTC,-,TRBV15,TRBJ2-1,few
CASSTRDTDTQYF,TGCGCCAGCAGCACCCGGGACACAGATACGCAGTATTTT,-,TRBV4-1,TRBJ2-3,few
CASSEGGRKANYGYTF,TGTGCCAGCAGTGAAGGGGGCAGAAAAGCTAACTATGGCTACACCTTC,-,TRBV2,TRBJ1-2,-